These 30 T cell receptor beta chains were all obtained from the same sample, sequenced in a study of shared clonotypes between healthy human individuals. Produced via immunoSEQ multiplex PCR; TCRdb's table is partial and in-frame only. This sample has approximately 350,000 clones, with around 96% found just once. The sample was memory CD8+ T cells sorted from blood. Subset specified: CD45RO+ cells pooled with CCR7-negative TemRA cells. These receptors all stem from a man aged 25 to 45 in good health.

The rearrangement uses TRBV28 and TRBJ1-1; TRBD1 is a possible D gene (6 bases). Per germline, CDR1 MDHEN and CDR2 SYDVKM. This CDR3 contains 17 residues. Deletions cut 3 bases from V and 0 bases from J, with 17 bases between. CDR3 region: CASSLTTGRWMNTEAFF. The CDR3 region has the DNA TGTGCCAGCAGTTTGACAACAGGGCGGTGGATGAACACTGAAGCTTTCTTT.

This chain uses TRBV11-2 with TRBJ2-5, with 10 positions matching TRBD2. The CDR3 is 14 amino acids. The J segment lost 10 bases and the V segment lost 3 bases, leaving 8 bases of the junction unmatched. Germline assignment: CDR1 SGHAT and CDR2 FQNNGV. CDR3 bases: TGTGCCAGCAGCTTCCTAGCGGGAGCCGGGGACCAGTACTTC. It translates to CASSFLAGAGDQYF.

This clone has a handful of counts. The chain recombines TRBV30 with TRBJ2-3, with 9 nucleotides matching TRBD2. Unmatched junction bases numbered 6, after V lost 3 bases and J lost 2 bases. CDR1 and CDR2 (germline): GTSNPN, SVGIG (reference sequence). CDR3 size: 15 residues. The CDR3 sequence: CAWRRLAGFTDTQYF. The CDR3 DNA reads TGTGCCTGGAGGAGGCTAGCGGGGTTCACAGATACGCAGTATTTT.

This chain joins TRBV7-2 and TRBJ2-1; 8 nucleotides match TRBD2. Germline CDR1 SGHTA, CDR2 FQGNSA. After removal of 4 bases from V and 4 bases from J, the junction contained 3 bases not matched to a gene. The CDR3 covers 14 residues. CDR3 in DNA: TGTGCCAGCAGCTCGACTAGCGAGTACAATGAGCAGTTCTTC. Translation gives CASSSTSEYNEQFF. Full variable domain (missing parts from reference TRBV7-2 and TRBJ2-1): GAGVSQSPSNKVTEKGKDVELRCDPISGHTALYWYRQSLGQGLEFLIYFQGNSAPDKSGLPSDRFSAERTGGSVSTLTIQRTQQEDSAVYLCASSSTSEYNEQFFGPGTRLTVL.

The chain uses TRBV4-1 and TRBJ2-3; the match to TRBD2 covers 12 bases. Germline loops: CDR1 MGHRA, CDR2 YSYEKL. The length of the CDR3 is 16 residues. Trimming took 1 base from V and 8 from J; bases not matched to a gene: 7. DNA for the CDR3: TGCGCCAGCAGCCAAGGACTAGCGGGAGTTGGGGGTACGCAGTATTTT. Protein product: CASSQGLAGVGGTQYF.

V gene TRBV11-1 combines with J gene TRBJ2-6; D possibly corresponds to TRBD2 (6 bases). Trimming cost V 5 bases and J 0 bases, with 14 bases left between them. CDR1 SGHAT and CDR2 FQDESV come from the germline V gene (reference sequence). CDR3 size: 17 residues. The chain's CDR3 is CASSRDSPYSGANVLTF. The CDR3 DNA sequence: TGTGCCAGCAGCCGGGACTCCCCCTACTCTGGGGCCAACGTCCTGACTTTC.

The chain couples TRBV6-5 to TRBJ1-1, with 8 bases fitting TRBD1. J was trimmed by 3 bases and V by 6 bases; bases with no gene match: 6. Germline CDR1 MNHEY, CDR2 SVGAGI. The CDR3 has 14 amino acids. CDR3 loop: CASSRTGLDTEAFF. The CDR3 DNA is TGTGCCAGCAGCCGGACAGGGTTGGACACTGAAGCTTTCTTT.

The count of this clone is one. The CDR3 DNA reads TGTGCCAGCAGACTAGACGCCTATAGCTCCTACGAGCAGTACTTC. Protein product: CASRLDAYSSYEQYF. The chain combines TRBV6-6 with TRBJ2-7; the D gene is possibly TRBD2 (5 bases). The ends were cut back, 6 bases at V and 0 bases at J, with 15 bases in the middle. There are 15 residues in the CDR3. The germline gives CDR1 MNHNY, CDR2 SVGAGI (reference sequence).

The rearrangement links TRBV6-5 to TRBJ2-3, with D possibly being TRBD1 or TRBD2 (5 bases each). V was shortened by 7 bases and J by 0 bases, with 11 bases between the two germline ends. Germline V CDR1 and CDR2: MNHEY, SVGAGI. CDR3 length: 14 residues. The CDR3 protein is CASNEGRSTDTQYF. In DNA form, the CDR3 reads TGTGCCAGCAACGAGGGACGAAGCACAGATACGCAGTATTTT.

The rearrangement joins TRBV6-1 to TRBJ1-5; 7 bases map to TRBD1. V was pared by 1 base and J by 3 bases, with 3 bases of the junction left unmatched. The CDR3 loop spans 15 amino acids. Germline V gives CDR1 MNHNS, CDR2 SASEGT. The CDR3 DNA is TGTGCCAGCAGTGAAGGGACAGGCTACAATCAGCCCCAGCATTTT. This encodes CASSEGTGYNQPQHF.

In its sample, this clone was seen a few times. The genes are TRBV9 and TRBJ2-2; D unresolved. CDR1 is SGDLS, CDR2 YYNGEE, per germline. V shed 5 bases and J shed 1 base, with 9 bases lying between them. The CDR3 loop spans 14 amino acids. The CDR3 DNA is TGTGCCAGCAGGGATGGGCAGAACACCGGGGAGCTGTTTTTT. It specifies CASRDGQNTGELFF. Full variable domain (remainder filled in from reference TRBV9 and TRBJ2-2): DSGVTQTPKHLITATGQRVTLRCSPRSGDLSVYWYQQSLDQGLQFLIQYYNGEERAKGNILERFSAQQFPDLHSELNLSSLELGDSALYFCASRDGQNTGELFFGEGSRLTVL.

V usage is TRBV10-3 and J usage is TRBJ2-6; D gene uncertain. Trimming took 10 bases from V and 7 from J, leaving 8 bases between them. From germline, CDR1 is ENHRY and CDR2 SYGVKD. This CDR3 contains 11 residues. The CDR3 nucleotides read TGTGCCACTATGGGCGCCAACGTCCTGACTTTC. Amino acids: CATMGANVLTF.

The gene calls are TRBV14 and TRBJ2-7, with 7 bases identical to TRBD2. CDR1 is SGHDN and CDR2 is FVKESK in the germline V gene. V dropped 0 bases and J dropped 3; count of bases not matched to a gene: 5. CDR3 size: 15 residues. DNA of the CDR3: TGTGCCAGCAGCCAAGACCCTAGCGGTTACTACGAGCAGTACTTC. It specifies CASSQDPSGYYEQYF.

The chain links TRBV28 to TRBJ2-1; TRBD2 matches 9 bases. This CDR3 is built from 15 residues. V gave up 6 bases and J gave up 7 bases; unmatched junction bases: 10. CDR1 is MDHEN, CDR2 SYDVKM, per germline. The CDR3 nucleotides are TGTGCCAGCAGGAAGGGACTAGCAGTGGATAATGAGCAGTTCTTC. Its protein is CASRKGLAVDNEQFF.

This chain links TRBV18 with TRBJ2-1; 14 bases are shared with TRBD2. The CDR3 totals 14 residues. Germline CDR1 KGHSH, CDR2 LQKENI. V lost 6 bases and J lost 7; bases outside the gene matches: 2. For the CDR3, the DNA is TGTGCCAGCTCCGGACTAGCGGGAGGTAATGAGCAGTTCTTC. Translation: CASSGLAGGNEQFF.

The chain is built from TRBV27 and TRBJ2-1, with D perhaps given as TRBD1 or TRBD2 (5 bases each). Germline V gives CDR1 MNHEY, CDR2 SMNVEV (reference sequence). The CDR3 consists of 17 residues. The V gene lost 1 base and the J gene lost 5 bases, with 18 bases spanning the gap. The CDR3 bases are TGTGCCAGCAGTTTATTTTGGGGGAGCCGGTTTAACAATGAGCAGTTCTTC. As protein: CASSLFWGSRFNNEQFF.

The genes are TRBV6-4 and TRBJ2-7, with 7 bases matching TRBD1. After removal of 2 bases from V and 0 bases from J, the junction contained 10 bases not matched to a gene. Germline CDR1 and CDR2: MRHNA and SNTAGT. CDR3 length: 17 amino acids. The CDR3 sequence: CASSDPEAGTASYEQYF. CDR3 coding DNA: TGTGCCAGCAGTGACCCGGAGGCCGGGACAGCCTCCTACGAGCAGTACTTC.

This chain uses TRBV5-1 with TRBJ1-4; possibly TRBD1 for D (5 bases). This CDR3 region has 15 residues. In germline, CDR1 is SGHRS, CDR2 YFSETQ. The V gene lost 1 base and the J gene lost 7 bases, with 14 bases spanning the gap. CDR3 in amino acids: CASSLSLGVFEKLFF. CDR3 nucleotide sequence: TGCGCCAGCAGCTTGTCTCTGGGGGTTTTTGAAAAACTGTTTTTT.

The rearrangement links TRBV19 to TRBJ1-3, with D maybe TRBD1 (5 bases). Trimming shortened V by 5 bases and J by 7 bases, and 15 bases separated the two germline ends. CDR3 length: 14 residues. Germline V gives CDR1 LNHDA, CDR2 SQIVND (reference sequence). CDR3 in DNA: TGTGCCAGTAGTGGAGGGAAGGGGCAGAACACCATATATTTT. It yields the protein CASSGGKGQNTIYF.

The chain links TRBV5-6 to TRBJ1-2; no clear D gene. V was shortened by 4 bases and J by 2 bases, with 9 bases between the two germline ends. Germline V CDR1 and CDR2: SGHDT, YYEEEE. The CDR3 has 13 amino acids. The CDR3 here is CASSRPPNYGYTF. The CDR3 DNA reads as TGTGCCAGCAGCCGCCCGCCGAACTATGGCTACACCTTC. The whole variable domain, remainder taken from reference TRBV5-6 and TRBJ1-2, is DAGVTQSPTHLIKTRGQQVTLRCSPKSGHDTVSWYQQALGQGPQFIFQYYEEEERQRGNFPDRFSGHQFPNYSSELNVNALLLGDSALYLCASSRPPNYGYTFGSGTRLTVV.

The CDR3 here is CASSPITANRGDTEAFF. The DNA of the CDR3 is TGTGCCAGCTCACCAATCACCGCGAACAGGGGGGACACTGAAGCTTTCTTT. This chain uses TRBV18 with TRBJ1-1; 8 positions agree with TRBD1. With V trimmed by 2 bases and J by 3 bases, 11 bases remained unmatched. This CDR3 contains 17 residues. Germline CDR1 reads KGHSH; CDR2 reads LQKENI.

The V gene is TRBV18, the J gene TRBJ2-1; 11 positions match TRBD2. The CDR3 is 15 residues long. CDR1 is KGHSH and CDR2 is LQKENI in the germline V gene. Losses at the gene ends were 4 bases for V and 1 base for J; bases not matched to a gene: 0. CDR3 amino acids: CASSLAGGSYNEQFF. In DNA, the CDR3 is TGTGCCAGCTCACTAGCGGGAGGGTCCTACAATGAGCAGTTCTTC.

CDR3 sequence: CSVGQGAFGELFF. The CDR3 DNA reads TGCAGCGTCGGACAGGGGGCCTTCGGGGAGCTGTTTTTT. V usage is TRBV29-1 and J usage is TRBJ2-2; 11 bases match TRBD1. The V segment lost 6 bases and the J segment 7 bases; nucleotides outside the gene matches: 4. This CDR3 has 13 residues. CDR1 is SQVTM, CDR2 ANQGSEA, per germline.

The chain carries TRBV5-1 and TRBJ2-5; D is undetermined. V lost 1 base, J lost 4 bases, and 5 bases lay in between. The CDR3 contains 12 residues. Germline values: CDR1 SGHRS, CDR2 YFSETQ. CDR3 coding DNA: TGCGCCAGCAGCTTGAAGGGAGAGACCCAGTACTTC. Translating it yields CASSLKGETQYF.

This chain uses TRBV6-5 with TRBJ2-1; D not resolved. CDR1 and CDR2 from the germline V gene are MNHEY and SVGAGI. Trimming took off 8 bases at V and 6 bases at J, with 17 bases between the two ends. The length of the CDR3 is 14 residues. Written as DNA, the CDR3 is TGTGCCAGCGGCTCGGGTAGATTAGTCAATGAGCAGTTCTTC. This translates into CASGSGRLVNEQFF.

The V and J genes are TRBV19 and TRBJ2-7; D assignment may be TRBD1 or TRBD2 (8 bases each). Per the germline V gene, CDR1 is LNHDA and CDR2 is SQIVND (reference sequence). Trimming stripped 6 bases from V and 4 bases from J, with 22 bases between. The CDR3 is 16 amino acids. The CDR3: CASSLWTGSGSYEQYF. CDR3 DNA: TGTGCCAGTAGCTTGTGGACAGGGAGCGGGAGTTACGAGCAGTACTTC.

CDR3 loop: CASSLAGGKYEQYF. Here the CDR3 DNA reads TGTGCCAGCAGTCTAGCGGGAGGGAAATACGAGCAGTACTTC. The J gene is TRBJ2-7, the V gene TRBV28, with 12 bases aligning to TRBD2. V lost 5 bases, J lost 4 bases, and 3 bases stayed unmatched. The CDR3 runs 14 residues. Germline assignment: CDR1 MDHEN and CDR2 SYDVKM.

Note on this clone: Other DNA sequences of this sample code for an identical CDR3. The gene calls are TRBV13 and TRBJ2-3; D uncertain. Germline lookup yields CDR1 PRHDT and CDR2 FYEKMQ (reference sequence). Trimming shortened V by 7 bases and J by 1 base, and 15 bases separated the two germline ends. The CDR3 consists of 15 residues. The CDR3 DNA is TGTGCCAGCACCTCCGAGGCGTACCGCACAGATACGCAGTATTTT. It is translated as CASTSEAYRTDTQYF.

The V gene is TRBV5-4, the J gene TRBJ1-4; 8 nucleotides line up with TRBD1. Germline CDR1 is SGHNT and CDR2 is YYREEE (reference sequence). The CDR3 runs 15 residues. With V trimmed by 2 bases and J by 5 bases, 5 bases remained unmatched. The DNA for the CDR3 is TGTGCCAGCAGCTTCCGACAGGGGAGAAATGAAAAACTGTTTTTT. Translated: CASSFRQGRNEKLFF.

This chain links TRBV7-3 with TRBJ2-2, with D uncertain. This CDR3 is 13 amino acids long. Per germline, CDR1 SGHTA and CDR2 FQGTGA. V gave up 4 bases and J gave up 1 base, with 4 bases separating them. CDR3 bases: TGTGCCAGCAGCTCCGAGAACACCGGGGAGCTGTTTTTT. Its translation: CASSSENTGELFF. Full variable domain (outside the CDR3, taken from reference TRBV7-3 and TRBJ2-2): GAGVSQTPSNKVTEKGKYVELRCDPISGHTALYWYRQSLGQGPEFLIYFQGTGAADDSGLPNDRFFAVRPEGSVSTLKIQRTERGDSAVYLCASSSENTGELFFGEGSRLTVL.